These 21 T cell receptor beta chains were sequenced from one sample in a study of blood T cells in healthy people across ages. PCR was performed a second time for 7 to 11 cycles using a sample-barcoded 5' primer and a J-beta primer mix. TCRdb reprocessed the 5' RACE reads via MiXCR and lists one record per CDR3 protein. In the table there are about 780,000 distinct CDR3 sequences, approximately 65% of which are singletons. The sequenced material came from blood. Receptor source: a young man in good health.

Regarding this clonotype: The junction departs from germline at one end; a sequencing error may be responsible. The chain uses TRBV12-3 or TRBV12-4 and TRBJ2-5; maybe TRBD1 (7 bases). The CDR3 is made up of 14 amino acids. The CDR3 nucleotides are TGTGGCAGCCGCAAAATGGGGGGCCAGGGGGAGCAGTACTTC. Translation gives CGSRKMGGQGEQYF.

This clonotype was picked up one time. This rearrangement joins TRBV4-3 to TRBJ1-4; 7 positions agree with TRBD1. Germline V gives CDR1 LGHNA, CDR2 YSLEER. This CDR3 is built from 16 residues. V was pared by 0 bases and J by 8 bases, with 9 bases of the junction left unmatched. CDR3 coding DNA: TGCGCCAGCAGCCAAGATCATAATAGCAGGGGGGAAAAACTGTTTTTT. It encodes CASSQDHNSRGEKLFF.

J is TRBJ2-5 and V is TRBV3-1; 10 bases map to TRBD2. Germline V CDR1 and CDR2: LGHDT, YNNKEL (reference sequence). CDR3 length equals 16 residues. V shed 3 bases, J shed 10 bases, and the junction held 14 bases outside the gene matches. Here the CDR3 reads CASSHGILAGGVDQYF. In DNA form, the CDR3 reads TGTGCCAGCAGCCACGGAATATTAGCGGGGGGTGTGGACCAGTACTTC.

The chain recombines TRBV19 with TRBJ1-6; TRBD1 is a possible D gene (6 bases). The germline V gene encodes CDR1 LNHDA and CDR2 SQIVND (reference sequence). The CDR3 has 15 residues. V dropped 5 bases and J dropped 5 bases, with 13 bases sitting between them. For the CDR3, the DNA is TGTGCCAGTAGTTTGGGACAATGGAATAATTCACCCCTCCACTTT. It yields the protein CASSLGQWNNSPLHF.

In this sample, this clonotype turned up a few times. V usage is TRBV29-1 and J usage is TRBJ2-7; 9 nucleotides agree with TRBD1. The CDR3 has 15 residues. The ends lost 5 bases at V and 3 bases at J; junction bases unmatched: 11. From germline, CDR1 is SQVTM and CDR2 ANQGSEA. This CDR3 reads CSVQQGTGTLYEQYF. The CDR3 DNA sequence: TGCAGCGTTCAACAGGGGACAGGGACTCTCTACGAGCAGTACTTC.

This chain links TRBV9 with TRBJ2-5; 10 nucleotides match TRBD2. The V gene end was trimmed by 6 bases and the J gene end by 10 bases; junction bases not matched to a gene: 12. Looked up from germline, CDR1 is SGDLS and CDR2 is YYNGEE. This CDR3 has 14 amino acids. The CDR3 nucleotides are TGTGCCAGCAACGCAGAGGTAGCGGGGGGCTACCAGTACTTC. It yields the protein CASNAEVAGGYQYF.

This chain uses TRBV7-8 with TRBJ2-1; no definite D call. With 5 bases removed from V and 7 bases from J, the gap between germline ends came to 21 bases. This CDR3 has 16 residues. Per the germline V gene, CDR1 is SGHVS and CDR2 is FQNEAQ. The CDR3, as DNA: TGTGCCAGCAGCCCACCCGTTAGGCATTTGGGGAATGAGCAGTTCTTC. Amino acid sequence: CASSPPVRHLGNEQFF.

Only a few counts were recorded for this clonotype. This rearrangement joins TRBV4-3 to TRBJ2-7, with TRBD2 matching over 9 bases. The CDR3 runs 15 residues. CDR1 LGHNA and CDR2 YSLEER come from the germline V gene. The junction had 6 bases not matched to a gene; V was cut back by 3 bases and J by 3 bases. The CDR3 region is CASSQISGGNYEQYF. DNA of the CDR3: TGCGCCAGCAGCCAGATTAGCGGGGGAAACTACGAGCAGTACTTC.

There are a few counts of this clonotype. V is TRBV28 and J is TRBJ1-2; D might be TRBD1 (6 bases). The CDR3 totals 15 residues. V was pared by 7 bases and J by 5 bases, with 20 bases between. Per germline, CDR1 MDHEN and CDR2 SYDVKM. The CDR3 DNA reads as TGTGCCAGCACTGACCCTCAGGGGTTCCGGTATGGCTACACCTTC. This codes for CASTDPQGFRYGYTF.

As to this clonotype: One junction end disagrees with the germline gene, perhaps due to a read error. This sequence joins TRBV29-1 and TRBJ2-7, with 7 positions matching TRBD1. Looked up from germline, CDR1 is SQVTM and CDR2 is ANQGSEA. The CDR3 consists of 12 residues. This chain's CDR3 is CSVIRQGYEQYF. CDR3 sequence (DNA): TGCAGCGTTATAAGACAGGGTTACGAACAGTACTTC.

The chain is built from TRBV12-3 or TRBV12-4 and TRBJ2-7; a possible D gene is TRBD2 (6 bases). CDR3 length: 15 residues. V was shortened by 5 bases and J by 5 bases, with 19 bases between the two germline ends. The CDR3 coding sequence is TGTGCCAGCAGTAACAGGTCCCCACGGGAGAACGAGCAGTACTTC. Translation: CASSNRSPRENEQYF.

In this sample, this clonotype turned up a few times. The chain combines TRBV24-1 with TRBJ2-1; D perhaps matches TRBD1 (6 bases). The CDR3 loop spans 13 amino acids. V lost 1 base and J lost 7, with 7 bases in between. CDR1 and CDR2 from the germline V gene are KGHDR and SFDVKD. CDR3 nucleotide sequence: TGTGCCACCAGTGATTTAGGGGGTAATGAGCAGTTCTTC. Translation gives CATSDLGGNEQFF.

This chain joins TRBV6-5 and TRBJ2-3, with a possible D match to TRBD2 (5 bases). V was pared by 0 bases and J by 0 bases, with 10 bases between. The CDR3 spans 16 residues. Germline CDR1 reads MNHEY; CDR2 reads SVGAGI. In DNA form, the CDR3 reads TGTGCCAGCAGTTACTCGACGCGGGCTAGCACAGATACGCAGTATTTT. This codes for CASSYSTRASTDTQYF.

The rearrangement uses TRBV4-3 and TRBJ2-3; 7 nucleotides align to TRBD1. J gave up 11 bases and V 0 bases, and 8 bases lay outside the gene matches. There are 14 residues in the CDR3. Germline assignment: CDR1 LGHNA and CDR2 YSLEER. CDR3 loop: CASSQERDRLKQYF. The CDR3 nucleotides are TGCGCCAGCAGCCAAGAACGGGACAGATTAAAGCAGTATTTT.

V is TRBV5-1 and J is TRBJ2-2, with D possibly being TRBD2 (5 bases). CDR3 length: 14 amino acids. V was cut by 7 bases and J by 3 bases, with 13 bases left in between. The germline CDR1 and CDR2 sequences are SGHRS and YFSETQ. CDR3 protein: CASRRGVDTGELFF. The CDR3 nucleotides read TGCGCCAGCCGCCGGGGAGTGGACACCGGGGAGCTGTTTTTT.

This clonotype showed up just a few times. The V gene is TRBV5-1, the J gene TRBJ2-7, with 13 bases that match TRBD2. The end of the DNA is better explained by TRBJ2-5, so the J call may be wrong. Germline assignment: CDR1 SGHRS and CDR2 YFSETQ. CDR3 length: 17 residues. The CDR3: CASSFSRLAGGRETQYF. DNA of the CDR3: TGCGCCAGCAGCTTTTCTCGACTAGCGGGGGGACGAGAGACCCAGTACTTC.

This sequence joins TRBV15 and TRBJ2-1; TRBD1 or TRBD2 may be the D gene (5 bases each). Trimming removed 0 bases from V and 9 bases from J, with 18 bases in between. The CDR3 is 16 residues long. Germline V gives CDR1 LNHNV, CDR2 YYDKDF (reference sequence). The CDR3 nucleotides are TGTGCCACCAGCAGAGACCCTGGGGTCCCTGGGGGTGAGCAGTTCTTC. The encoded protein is CATSRDPGVPGGEQFF.

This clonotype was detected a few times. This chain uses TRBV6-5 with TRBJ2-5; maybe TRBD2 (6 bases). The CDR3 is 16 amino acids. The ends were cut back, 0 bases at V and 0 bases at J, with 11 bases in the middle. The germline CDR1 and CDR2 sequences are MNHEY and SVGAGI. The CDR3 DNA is TGTGCCAGCAGTTACTCCCCCGGGGGACACCAAGAGACCCAGTACTTC. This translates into CASSYSPGGHQETQYF.

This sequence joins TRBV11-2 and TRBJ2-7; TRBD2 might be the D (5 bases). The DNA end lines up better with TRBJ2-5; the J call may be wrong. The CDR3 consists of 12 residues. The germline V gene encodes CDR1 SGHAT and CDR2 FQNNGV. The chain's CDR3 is CASRLLEGTQYF. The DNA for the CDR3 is TGTGCCAGCAGGTTACTCGAGGGGACCCAGTACTTC.

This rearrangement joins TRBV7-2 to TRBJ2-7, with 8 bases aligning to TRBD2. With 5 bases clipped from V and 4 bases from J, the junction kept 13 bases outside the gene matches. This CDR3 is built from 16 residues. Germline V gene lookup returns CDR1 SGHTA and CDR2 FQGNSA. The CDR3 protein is CASSSGGTRSNYEQYF. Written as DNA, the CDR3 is TGTGCCAGCAGCAGTGGGGGGACTAGATCGAATTACGAGCAGTACTTC.

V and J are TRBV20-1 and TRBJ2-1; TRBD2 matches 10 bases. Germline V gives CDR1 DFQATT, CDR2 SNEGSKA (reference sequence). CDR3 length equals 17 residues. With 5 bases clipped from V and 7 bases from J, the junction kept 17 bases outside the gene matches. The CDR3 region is CSAPRRVSGGRRNEQFF. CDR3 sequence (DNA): TGCAGTGCTCCCCGAAGGGTTAGCGGGGGGCGGAGAAATGAGCAGTTCTTC.